A selection of T cell receptor beta chains follows, all from one sample in a study of CD8+ T cells in alopecia areata. Profiling relied on immunoSEQ multiplex PCR, and the TCRdb table lists in-frame clones only, not all of them. The data contain roughly 130,000 clones, around 60% of them singletons. The material sequenced was CD4+ T cells sorted from blood, taken at week 0. These receptors came from a human donor with alopecia areata. Each CDR3 is given with its conserved first and last residue. D genes are given only for firm matches. A row's size may be missing; if present it is once, few, many or a size class.

once	TRBV5-1	TRBJ2-7	-	CASSLGGTYEQYF	TGCGCCAGCAGCTTGGGCGGGACCTACGAGCAGTACTTC
few	TRBV4-3	TRBJ2-7	-	CASSQDPRPSGQQYF	TGCGCCAGCAGCCAAGACCCCAGACCCTCGGGGCAGCAGTACTTC
-	TRBV5-1	TRBJ2-5	-	CASSVYQETQYF	TGCGCCAGCAGTGTGTACCAAGAGACCCAGTACTTC
-	TRBV25-1	TRBJ1-1	-	CASSAPGGRGEAFF	TGTGCCAGCAGTGCCCCCGGGGGCAGGGGTGAAGCTTTCTTT
-	TRBV13	TRBJ2-3	TRBD1	CASSLRTGSTDTQYF	TGTGCCAGCAGCCTTAGGACAGGGAGCACAGATACGCAGTATTTT
-	TRBV7-2	TRBJ1-1	-	CASSLGHLNTEAFF	TGTGCCAGCAGCTTAGGGCACTTGAACACTGAAGCTTTCTTT
once	TRBV7-8	TRBJ1-2	TRBD1	CASSSRDRPNYGYTF	TGTGCCAGCAGCTCGCGGGACAGGCCGAACTATGGCTACACCTTC
-	TRBV5-1	TRBJ2-1	TRBD1	CASSLAQGADEQFF	TGCGCCAGCAGCTTGGCACAGGGGGCGGATGAGCAGTTCTTC
-	TRBV28	TRBJ2-1	-	CASRLTENNEQFF	TGTGCCAGCAGATTGACAGAAAACAATGAGCAGTTCTTC
-	TRBV7-3	TRBJ2-7	-	CASSLTARDGSYEQYF	TGTGCCAGCAGCTTAACAGCAAGGGACGGCTCCTACGAGCAGTACTTC
few	TRBV5-1	TRBJ1-1	-	CASSLGGMNTEAFF	TGCGCCAGCAGCTTGGGGGGGATGAACACTGAAGCTTTCTTT
-	TRBV5-1	TRBJ2-7	-	CASSLDSFEQYF	TGCGCCAGCAGCTTGGACAGCTTCGAGCAGTACTTC
-	TRBV29-1	TRBJ1-3	-	CSVGGSSGNTIYF	TGCAGCGTCGGAGGGAGCTCTGGAAACACCATATATTTT
few	TRBV9	TRBJ2-7	-	CASSPPSLAEQYF	TGTGCCAGCAGCCCTCCCTCTTTGGCCGAGCAGTACTTC
few	TRBV7-9	TRBJ1-2	-	CASSPRFWGYTF	TGTGCCAGCAGCCCTCGTTTTTGGGGCTACACCTTC
-	TRBV25-1	TRBJ2-7	TRBD1	CASRGPGTGTGEQYF	TGTGCCAGCAGGGGTCCCGGGACAGGAACGGGCGAGCAGTACTTC
-	TRBV29-1	TRBJ2-7	-	CSAWVRLTGTYEQYF	TGCAGCGCCTGGGTCCGACTTACCGGGACCTACGAGCAGTACTTC
-	TRBV6-4	TRBJ1-1	-	CASKGKSGEAFF	TGTGCCAGCAAAGGGAAGTCTGGTGAAGCTTTCTTT
once	TRBV30	TRBJ2-3	-	CAWSANRDNTDTQYF	TGTGCCTGGAGCGCCAACCGGGATAACACAGATACGCAGTATTTT
few	TRBV6-5	TRBJ1-1	-	CASSHLGGEAFF	TGTGCCAGCAGTCATCTGGGGGGTGAAGCTTTCTTT
-	TRBV7-9	TRBJ2-1	-	CASTQDHNEQFF	TGTGCCAGCACCCAAGACCACAATGAGCAGTTCTTC
few	TRBV5-1	TRBJ2-1	-	CASSLGLPTPNEQFF	TGCGCCAGCAGCTTGGGGCTCCCCACTCCCAATGAGCAGTTCTTC
-	TRBV4-3	TRBJ2-3	TRBD1	CASSQDLLPVQGRVTDTQYF	TGCGCCAGCAGCCAAGACCTACTCCCAGTACAGGGGAGAGTGACAGATACGCAGTATTTT
-	TRBV6-4	TRBJ2-5	TRBD1	CASSAQGGETQYF	TGTGCCAGCAGTGCACAGGGGGGAGAGACCCAGTACTTC
-	TRBV10-3	TRBJ1-2	-	CAIRGSGQGANYGYTF	TGTGCCATCCGGGGGTCAGGGCAAGGGGCTAACTATGGCTACACCTTC
-	TRBV5-6	TRBJ2-3	-	CASTLGPKAGYTQYF	TGTGCCAGCACCCTGGGCCCCAAAGCCGGCTATACGCAGTATTTT
-	TRBV7-8	TRBJ2-3	-	CASSPPRMGLDTQYF	TGTGCCAGCAGCCCCCCTCGGATGGGGCTAGATACGCAGTATTTT
-	TRBV7-2	TRBJ1-1	-	CASSLQARNTEAFF	TGTGCCAGCAGCTTACAGGCGAGGAACACTGAAGCTTTCTTT
-	TRBV6-5	TRBJ2-5	-	CASSYSYREETQYF	TGTGCCAGCAGTTACTCGTACAGAGAAGAGACCCAGTACTTC
-	TRBV15	TRBJ2-5	TRBD2	CATSRVQAGGRETQYF	TGTGCCACCAGCAGAGTCCAAGCGGGAGGGCGAGAGACCCAGTACTTC
-	TRBV30	TRBJ2-3	-	CAWSVRQGYTDTQYF	TGTGCCTGGAGTGTCCGCCAGGGGTACACAGATACGCAGTATTTT
-	TRBV19	TRBJ1-5	-	CASSISGISNQPQHF	TGTGCCAGTAGTATATCGGGGATTAGCAATCAGCCCCAGCATTTT
-	TRBV9	TRBJ1-3	-	CASSVGGAAGNTIYF	TGTGCCAGCAGCGTAGGGGGGGCTGCTGGAAACACCATATATTTT
few	TRBV10-3	TRBJ2-6	TRBD2	CAISPTAGGSGANVLTF	TGTGCCATCAGTCCCACTGCGGGAGGGTCTGGGGCCAACGTCCTGACTTTC
-	TRBV25-1	TRBJ2-2	TRBD2	CASRGTSGTNTGELFF	TGTGCCAGCAGAGGGACTAGCGGAACGAACACCGGGGAGCTGTTTTTT
-	TRBV5-4	TRBJ2-7	-	CASSLSRGGPSSYEQYF	TGTGCCAGCAGCTTGTCTCGGGGCGGGCCCAGCTCCTACGAGCAGTACTTC
few	TRBV25-1	TRBJ1-2	-	CASRGAGYGYTF	TGTGCCAGCAGGGGGGCGGGTTATGGCTACACCTTC
-	TRBV29-1	TRBJ2-5	TRBD2	CSVEGPVERGVQETQYF	TGCAGCGTTGAAGGCCCGGTCGAGCGGGGGGTACAAGAGACCCAGTACTTC
-	TRBV6-1	TRBJ1-3	-	CASSEGTAASGNTIYF	TGTGCCAGCAGTGAAGGAACGGCCGCGTCAGGAAACACCATATATTTT
-	TRBV28	TRBJ1-4	-	CASSFSQASTNEKLFF	TGTGCCAGCAGTTTTTCCCAGGCTTCAACTAATGAAAAACTGTTTTTT
-	TRBV19	TRBJ1-1	TRBD1	CASNAGGMNTEAFF	TGTGCCAGTAACGCAGGGGGGATGAACACTGAAGCTTTCTTT
-	TRBV20-1	TRBJ2-5	-	CSASPKETQYF	TGCAGTGCTAGTCCCAAAGAGACCCAGTACTTC
-	TRBV4-2	TRBJ2-3	-	CASSQGLPDTQYF	TGTGCCAGCAGCCAGGGTTTGCCAGATACGCAGTATTTT
-	TRBV4-1	TRBJ2-5	TRBD1	CASSQLGQGAQETQYF	TGCGCCAGCAGCCAACTGGGACAGGGGGCGCAGGAGACCCAGTACTTC
few	TRBV7-9	TRBJ2-2	TRBD1	CASSPGQGTGELFF	TGTGCCAGCAGCCCGGGACAGGGCACCGGGGAGCTGTTTTTT
-	TRBV6-1	TRBJ2-7	-	CASSEGEASYEQYF	TGTGCCAGCAGTGAGGGGGAGGCGAGCTACGAGCAGTACTTC